The 20 T cell receptor beta chains reported below all come from one sample, sequenced in a study of cytomegalovirus exposure and HLA in healthy donors. In the PCR, 60 Vbeta and 13 Jbeta primers were used. Sequenced by immunoSEQ multiplex PCR; TCRdb stores in-frame clones only, minus some. The data show about 160,000 clones, and the top ten clones hold about 1.2%. The material sequenced was PBMCs. These receptors all stem from an older woman in good health and CMV-seronegative.

The rearrangement links TRBV9 to TRBJ1-2; D not certain. The CDR3 totals 9 residues. Germline V gene lookup returns CDR1 SGDLS and CDR2 YYNGEE. V was pared by 4 bases and J by 8 bases, with 3 bases between. CDR3 region: CASSPGYTF. For the CDR3, the DNA is TGTGCCAGCAGCCCAGGCTACACCTTC.

The J gene is TRBJ1-1, the V gene TRBV11-2, with no clear D. This CDR3 has 14 residues. CDR1 SGHAT and CDR2 FQNNGV come from the germline V gene. Trimming left V 5 bases short and J 0 bases short, with 10 bases between. DNA for the CDR3: TGTGCCAGCAGCCCTAACGGGGTGAACACTGAAGCTTTCTTT. Its protein is CASSPNGVNTEAFF.

V usage is TRBV7-2 and J usage is TRBJ1-5; D is uncertain. CDR3 size: 15 residues. Germline CDR1 is SGHTA and CDR2 is FQGNSA. The germline V and J ends were trimmed by 1 base and 3 bases, with 10 bases remaining between them. The DNA of the CDR3 is TGTGCCAGCAGCTTAGGGCAGGCCTTCAATCAGCCCCAGCATTTT. Its translation is CASSLGQAFNQPQHF.

The chain recombines TRBV27 with TRBJ2-2; D is possibly TRBD1 (7 bases). Looked up from germline, CDR1 is MNHEY and CDR2 is SMNVEV (reference sequence). Trimming shortened V by 1 base and J by 1 base, and 28 bases separated the two germline ends. The CDR3 has 22 amino acids. The chain's CDR3 is CASSLFGVGGGGGRMNTGELFF. As DNA, the CDR3 is TGTGCCAGCAGTTTATTCGGGGTAGGCGGTGGAGGGGGCCGCATGAACACCGGGGAGCTGTTTTTT.

The chain links TRBV6-1 to TRBJ1-5; 7 bases align to TRBD1. Per the germline V gene, CDR1 is MNHNS and CDR2 is SASEGT. Trimming took 3 bases from V and 7 from J; bases not matched to a gene: 6. The CDR3 contains 14 residues. For the CDR3, the DNA is TGTGCCAGCAGTGAGCGACAGGGAACCCAGCCCCAGCATTTT. It specifies CASSERQGTQPQHF.

The chain recombines TRBV5-6 with TRBJ1-2; 10 bases match TRBD1. Germline CDR1 SGHDT, CDR2 YYEEEE. This CDR3 has 14 residues. Trimming at V came to 4 bases and at J to 8 bases, leaving 8 bases not matched to a gene. CDR3 DNA sequence: TGTGCCAGCAGCCGACCAGGGACAGGGGCGGGCTACACCTTC. Residues: CASSRPGTGAGYTF.

The genes are TRBV7-9 and TRBJ1-3; 8 nucleotides match TRBD1. Trimming took 4 bases from V and 0 from J; bases not matched to a gene: 8. The CDR3 sequence is 17 residues long. Germline V lookup: CDR1 SEHNR, CDR2 FQNEAQ (reference sequence). The CDR3 coding sequence is TGTGCCAGCAGCTACCGGGACAGGAGAGACTCTGGAAACACCATATATTTT. As protein: CASSYRDRRDSGNTIYF.

This rearrangement joins TRBV9 to TRBJ1-1; D is undetermined. V gave up 3 bases and J gave up 1 base, with 10 bases separating them. CDR1 is SGDLS, CDR2 YYNGEE, per germline. The CDR3 is 14 amino acids. The CDR3 DNA follows: TGTGCCAGCAGCGCAAGCGGGCGGAACACTGAAGCTTTCTTT. Translated: CASSASGRNTEAFF.

The V gene is TRBV27, the J gene TRBJ2-7; a possible D gene is TRBD1 (8 bases). V shed 6 bases and J shed 3 bases, with 21 bases lying between them. The CDR3 totals 16 residues. Germline V gene data show CDR1 as MNHEY and CDR2 as SMNVEV (reference sequence). DNA for the CDR3: TGTGCCAGCAGCCTGGAACGGACAGGGAGGGGCTACGAGCAGTACTTC. Protein sequence: CASSLERTGRGYEQYF.

The chain couples TRBV5-6 to TRBJ2-7, with TRBD2 matching 10 bases. Germline V gene lookup returns CDR1 SGHDT and CDR2 YYEEEE. V dropped 6 bases and J dropped 3; count of bases not matched to a gene: 12. The CDR3 runs to 16 residues. The CDR3 DNA follows: TGTGCCAGCAACAACCCCCTAGCGGGGGATTACTACGAGCAGTACTTC. Residues: CASNNPLAGDYYEQYF.

The V and J genes are TRBV9 and TRBJ1-2; D ambiguous. V lost 0 bases and J 3 bases, leaving 12 bases between the germline ends. Germline values: CDR1 SGDLS, CDR2 YYNGEE. CDR3 length: 15 residues. This CDR3 reads CASSVGRGYYYGYTF. In DNA form, the CDR3 reads TGTGCCAGCAGCGTAGGTAGAGGTTACTACTATGGCTACACCTTC. Full variable domain (outside the CDR3, taken from reference TRBV9 and TRBJ1-2): DSGVTQTPKHLITATGQRVTLRCSPRSGDLSVYWYQQSLDQGLQFLIQYYNGEERAKGNILERFSAQQFPDLHSELNLSSLELGDSALYFCASSVGRGYYYGYTFGSGTRLTVV.

The chain joins TRBV18 to TRBJ2-7; maybe TRBD1 (6 bases). Trimming removed 6 bases from V and 3 bases from J, with 12 bases in between. The germline CDR1 and CDR2 sequences are KGHSH and LQKENI. The CDR3 loop spans 13 amino acids. The CDR3 nucleotides are TGTGCCAGCTCCCCCCAAGGGGGCTACGAGCAGTACTTC. It yields the protein CASSPQGGYEQYF.

The chain has TRBV5-1 and TRBJ2-6, with TRBD1 matching 8 bases. Losses at the gene ends were 0 bases for V and 1 base for J; bases not matched to a gene: 6. The CDR3 length is 18 residues. Germline V gene lookup returns CDR1 SGHRS and CDR2 YFSETQ. CDR3 in DNA: TGCGCCAGCAGCTTGGTTTGGACAGGGTCATCTGGGGCCAACGTCCTGACTTTC. It specifies CASSLVWTGSSGANVLTF.

The rearrangement links TRBV2 to TRBJ2-3, with TRBD2 as a possible D gene (6 bases). V was pared by 7 bases and J by 6 bases, with 14 bases between. CDR3 length: 13 amino acids. The germline CDR1 and CDR2 sequences are SNHLY and FYNNEI. The DNA of the CDR3 is TGTGCCAGCACCCTTCGCGCGGGGGATACGCAGTATTTT. Its translation is CASTLRAGDTQYF.

The chain employs TRBV7-9 and TRBJ2-7, with D tentatively TRBD2 (5 bases). V was clipped by 5 bases and J by 4 bases, with 15 bases between them. The germline V gene encodes CDR1 SEHNR and CDR2 FQNEAQ (reference sequence). The CDR3 covers 14 residues. The CDR3 nucleotides read TGTGCCAGCAGCCCCGAGGGCAGAGTTTACGAGCAGTACTTC. As protein: CASSPEGRVYEQYF.

V usage is TRBV9 and J usage is TRBJ1-1; D is possibly TRBD1 (6 bases). CDR1 is SGDLS and CDR2 is YYNGEE in the germline V gene. Trimming took off 2 bases at V and 1 base at J, with 12 bases between the two ends. This CDR3 spans 15 amino acids. The CDR3 DNA reads as TGTGCCAGCAGCGTTACAGGGAATCAGAACACTGAAGCTTTCTTT. Translated, it gives CASSVTGNQNTEAFF.

J is TRBJ2-3 and V is TRBV6-4; D may be TRBD2 (5 bases). The germline V gene has CDR1 MRHNA and CDR2 SNTAGT. The CDR3 contains 11 residues. The V end lost 2 bases, the J end lost 12 bases, and 9 bases lay between the germline ends. The CDR3 loop reads CASSDQRTQYF. The CDR3, as DNA: TGTGCCAGCAGTGACCAAAGGACTCAGTATTTT.

This chain uses TRBV5-1 with TRBJ1-2; D is unresolved. The germline V gene has CDR1 SGHRS and CDR2 YFSETQ. Trimming shortened V by 0 bases and J by 8 bases, and 17 bases separated the two germline ends. This CDR3 spans 15 amino acids. The CDR3 spells CASSLAGVGFKGYTF. The DNA of the CDR3 is TGCGCCAGCAGCTTGGCCGGGGTTGGGTTTAAAGGCTACACCTTC.

The chain recombines TRBV6-5 with TRBJ1-2, with a weak D call TRBD1 (5 bases). The germline gives CDR1 MNHEY, CDR2 SVGAGI. The ends were cut back, 0 bases at V and 2 bases at J, with 7 bases in the middle. The CDR3 spans 14 residues. The CDR3 DNA follows: TGTGCCAGCAGTTACTCGGAGGGGAACTATGGCTACACCTTC. Its translation: CASSYSEGNYGYTF.

The rearrangement joins TRBV5-6 to TRBJ1-3; D possibly corresponds to TRBD1 (5 bases). CDR3 length equals 15 residues. CDR1 and CDR2 from the germline V gene are SGHDT and YYEEEE. Trimming stripped 4 bases from V and 3 bases from J, with 14 bases between. CDR3 DNA: TGTGCCAGCAGCCCCCGCGGGGGAGGTGGAAACACCATATATTTT. Protein: CASSPRGGGGNTIYF.